The 26 T cell receptor beta chains given below trace back to one sample, sequenced in a study of T cell responses to AZD1222 COVID-19 vaccine. Method: immunoSEQ multiplex PCR; TCRdb's copy keeps in-frame clones and lacks some. The data hold 150,000 to 200,000 clones, with 70% to 90% observed a single time. The starting material was peripheral blood, obtained on day 0 of AZD1222 vaccination. These receptors all stem from an adult in good health.

The gene calls are TRBV13 and TRBJ2-5; the D gene is possibly TRBD2 (6 bases). Germline V gene lookup returns CDR1 PRHDT and CDR2 FYEKMQ (reference sequence). The CDR3 loop spans 14 amino acids. The V gene lost 4 bases and the J gene lost 7 bases, with 16 bases spanning the gap. The CDR3 reads CASSSLGLEGTQYF. The CDR3 DNA reads TGTGCCAGCAGCTCCTTGGGCCTGGAGGGGACCCAGTACTTC.

The chain joins TRBV9 to TRBJ1-2; a possible D gene is TRBD1 (6 bases). The germline V and J ends were trimmed by 0 bases and 3 bases, with 15 bases remaining between them. The CDR3 extends over 16 amino acids. Germline V gene sequence: CDR1 SGDLS, CDR2 YYNGEE. For the CDR3, the DNA is TGTGCCAGCAGCGTAGCGGTCAGGGGCGTGGACTATGGCTACACCTTC. Protein: CASSVAVRGVDYGYTF.

This chain links TRBV10-3 with TRBJ2-7; possibly TRBD2 for D (6 bases). V was trimmed by 5 bases and J by 7 bases, leaving 18 bases between them. Germline V CDR1 and CDR2: ENHRY, SYGVKD. The CDR3 has 14 amino acids. The CDR3: CAISPDPTAGEQYF. CDR3 DNA sequence: TGTGCCATCAGTCCCGACCCAACGGCGGGGGAGCAGTACTTC.

The V call is TRBV7-3, the J call TRBJ2-3, with 8 bases lining up with TRBD2. CDR3 size: 14 residues. Trimming cost V 9 bases and J 1 base; bases outside gene matches: 6. Germline CDR1 SGHTA, CDR2 FQGTGA. The chain's CDR3 is CASRAAGGTDTQYF. In nucleotides, the CDR3 is TGTGCCAGTCGGGCAGCGGGGGGCACAGATACGCAGTATTTT.

A note on this clone: The same CDR3 can be traced to other DNA sequences in this sample. This chain joins TRBV27 and TRBJ1-2; TRBD1 matches at 8 bases. This CDR3 is 15 amino acids long. J lost 3 bases, V lost 0 bases, and 3 bases had no gene match. Germline lookup yields CDR1 MNHEY and CDR2 SMNVEV (reference sequence). CDR3 nucleotide sequence: TGTGCCAGCAGTTTATCGGCAGGGGGCGACTATGGCTACACCTTC. It encodes CASSLSAGGDYGYTF.

CDR3 in amino acids: CASSRLVQSTDTQYF. CDR3 DNA: TGTGCCAGCAGTCGACTAGTCCAGAGCACAGATACGCAGTATTTT. This rearrangement joins TRBV28 to TRBJ2-3; weak D call: TRBD2 (6 bases). Germline V gives CDR1 MDHEN, CDR2 SYDVKM. Between the trimmed V and J ends, which lost 5 bases and 0 bases, there was a span of 12 bases. The CDR3 has 15 residues.

The CDR3, as DNA: TGTGCCAGCAGCCGCCCCGGGGCCTCTGAAGCTTTCTTT. Protein sequence: CASSRPGASEAFF. The rearrangement joins TRBV6-5 to TRBJ1-1; a possible D gene is TRBD1 (5 bases). The V and J ends lost 6 bases and 6 bases respectively, with 14 bases between them. CDR1 MNHEY and CDR2 SVGAGI come from the germline V gene. The CDR3 runs to 13 residues.

The chain uses TRBV6-2 or TRBV6-3 and TRBJ1-5; TRBD1 aligns across 7 bases. The CDR3 sequence is 15 residues long. CDR1 and CDR2 (germline): MNHEY, SVGEGT. The V gene end was trimmed by 5 bases and the J gene end by 9 bases; junction bases not matched to a gene: 13. In nucleotides, the CDR3 is TGTGCCAGCAGTCCCATGACAGGGTACCCACCGCCCCAGCATTTT. This gives the protein CASSPMTGYPPPQHF.

The chain carries TRBV30 and TRBJ2-7; D may correspond to TRBD1 or TRBD2 (6 bases each). Germline loops: CDR1 GTSNPN, CDR2 SVGIG (reference sequence). The CDR3 runs to 15 residues. Trimming cost V 0 bases and J 3 bases, with 15 bases left between them. This CDR3 is CAWSVLGGRGYEQYF. Written as DNA, the CDR3 is TGTGCCTGGAGTGTACTTGGGGGGCGCGGCTACGAGCAGTACTTC. The complete variable domain, with remaining parts taken from reference TRBV30 and TRBJ2-7, reads SQTIHQWPATLVQPVGSPLSLECTVEGTSNPNLYWYRQAAGRGLQLLFYSVGIGQISSEVPQNLSASRPQDRQFILSSKKLLLSDSGFYLCAWSVLGGRGYEQYFGPGTRLTVT.

V and J are TRBV2 and TRBJ2-1; D possibly matches TRBD1 or TRBD2 (5 bases each). The CDR3 spans 15 residues. In germline, CDR1 is SNHLY, CDR2 FYNNEI. V was shortened by 4 bases and J by 0 bases, with 10 bases between the two germline ends. CDR3 sequence reads: CASSVGESSYNEQFF. CDR3 coding DNA: TGTGCCAGCAGTGTGGGGGAGAGCTCCTACAATGAGCAGTTCTTC.

This rearrangement joins TRBV5-1 to TRBJ1-6; possible D gene TRBD1, 5 bases. The germline V and J ends were trimmed by 1 base and 6 bases, with 11 bases remaining between them. Per germline, CDR1 SGHRS and CDR2 YFSETQ. The CDR3 runs to 15 residues. CDR3 protein: CASSLQGESNSPLHF. DNA of the CDR3: TGCGCCAGCAGCTTGCAAGGGGAAAGTAATTCACCCCTCCACTTT.

J is TRBJ2-7 and V is TRBV18; 9 bases agree with TRBD1. This CDR3 is built from 16 residues. Per germline, CDR1 KGHSH and CDR2 LQKENI. Trimming removed 5 bases from V and 2 bases from J; junction bases left unmatched: 10. CDR3 in DNA: TGTGCCAGCTCATCGAGGGAGGGACAGGGTACCTACGAGCAGTACTTC. This encodes CASSSREGQGTYEQYF.

The V gene is TRBV2, the J gene TRBJ1-5; no clear D gene. This CDR3 is built from 14 residues. Germline CDR1 SNHLY, CDR2 FYNNEI. The ends were cut back, 8 bases at V and 2 bases at J, with 13 bases in the middle. Written as DNA, the CDR3 is TGTGCCAGCCGTCTAGGGTGGGGCAATCAGCCCCAGCATTTT. As protein: CASRLGWGNQPQHF.

CDR3 coding DNA: TGTGCCAGCAGTGGGACAGGGGGAAATCAGCCCCAGCATTTT. The encoded protein is CASSGTGGNQPQHF. The chain uses TRBV25-1 and TRBJ1-5; the match to TRBD1 covers 10 bases. This CDR3 region has 14 residues. Germline-derived CDR1 and CDR2 are MGHDK and SYGVNS. V gave up 4 bases and J gave up 4 bases; unmatched junction bases: 1.

The chain links TRBV9 to TRBJ2-7; 7 bases fit TRBD1. The V segment lost 1 base and the J segment 3 bases; nucleotides outside the gene matches: 7. The germline V gene has CDR1 SGDLS and CDR2 YYNGEE. The CDR3 runs to 15 residues. The CDR3 region has the DNA TGTGCCAGCAGCGTAAGGGAGACAGGGATCTACGAGCAGTACTTC. Encoded protein: CASSVRETGIYEQYF.

The chain links TRBV4-2 to TRBJ1-4; D is undetermined. The V gene lost 3 bases and the J gene lost 2 bases, with 13 bases spanning the gap. The CDR3 contains 16 residues. The germline V gene encodes CDR1 LGHNA and CDR2 YNFKEQ. Here the CDR3 reads CASSHYPVGTNEKLFF. The CDR3 DNA is TGTGCCAGCAGCCATTACCCGGTGGGGACTAATGAAAAACTGTTTTTT.

V usage is TRBV7-9 and J usage is TRBJ1-5; D uncertain. Germline V lookup: CDR1 SEHNR, CDR2 FQNEAQ (reference sequence). V gave up 3 bases and J gave up 10 bases, with 19 bases separating them. The CDR3 loop spans 15 amino acids. CDR3 DNA: TGTGCCAGCAGCTTGGCCGGGGAGGCCCCTATTCCCCAGCATTTT. It is translated as CASSLAGEAPIPQHF.

The chain recombines TRBV9 with TRBJ1-3; D is unresolved. V lost 0 bases and J lost 3, with 10 bases in between. The CDR3 length is 15 residues. Germline-derived CDR1 and CDR2 are SGDLS and YYNGEE. The DNA for the CDR3 is TGTGCCAGCAGCGTAGTAGGGTCAGATGGAAACACCATATATTTT. It specifies CASSVVGSDGNTIYF.

The J gene is TRBJ1-1, the V gene TRBV29-1; TRBD1 matches 10 bases. CDR1 is SQVTM, CDR2 ANQGSEA, per germline. Trimming took 7 bases from V and 5 from J; bases not matched to a gene: 7. The CDR3 has 13 residues. As DNA, the CDR3 is TGCAGCGCAGAGACAGGGGGCAGGACTGAAGCTTTCTTT. The encoded protein is CSAETGGRTEAFF.

This sequence joins TRBV7-9 and TRBJ2-1, with unresolved D. Deletions cut 5 bases from V and 8 bases from J, with 10 bases between. There are 12 residues in the CDR3. CDR1 SEHNR and CDR2 FQNEAQ come from the germline V gene (reference sequence). CDR3: CASSLTMDEQFF. In nucleotides, the CDR3 is TGTGCCAGCAGCCTAACTATGGATGAGCAGTTCTTC.

This clone was seen only once. The chain employs TRBV9 and TRBJ2-7; the D is unclear. Trimming removed 0 bases at V and 3 bases at J, with 10 bases between. Germline V lookup: CDR1 SGDLS, CDR2 YYNGEE. The CDR3 is 14 amino acids. Here the CDR3 DNA reads TGTGCCAGCAGCGTAGAGTGGTATGGCTACGAGCAGTACTTC. Translated, it gives CASSVEWYGYEQYF.

V and J are TRBV9 and TRBJ2-1; perhaps TRBD1 as D (6 bases). The germline V gene encodes CDR1 SGDLS and CDR2 YYNGEE. Trimming left V 3 bases short and J 5 bases short, with 15 bases between. This CDR3 is built from 15 residues. As DNA, the CDR3 is TGTGCCAGCAGCGACCAGGGGCGAGGGCACAATGAGCAGTTCTTC. Translation gives CASSDQGRGHNEQFF.

The CDR3 DNA reads TGTGCCAGCAGCGGCCCCCCGGGGGGGCCAGATACGCAGTATTTT. As protein: CASSGPPGGPDTQYF. The chain has TRBV9 and TRBJ2-3; TRBD2 matches 8 bases. The CDR3 runs 15 residues. With V trimmed by 3 bases and J by 4 bases, 7 bases remained unmatched. In germline, CDR1 is SGDLS, CDR2 YYNGEE.

The rearrangement joins TRBV3-1 (or the pseudogene TRBV3-2) to TRBJ2-5; TRBD1 matches 9 bases. V shed 4 bases, J shed 4 bases, and the junction held 4 bases outside the gene matches. The V gene's germline CDR1 is LGHDT and CDR2 YNNKEL (reference sequence). The CDR3 is made up of 14 amino acids. Written as DNA, the CDR3 is TGTGCCAGCAGCCCACGGGACAGGGCAGAGACCCAGTACTTC. This translates into CASSPRDRAETQYF.

This clone was detected a few times. The chain joins TRBV3-1 (or the pseudogene TRBV3-2) to TRBJ2-7; 10 bases are a match to TRBD1. This CDR3 is built from 14 residues. Trimming cost V 3 bases and J 3 bases; bases outside gene matches: 2. CDR1 LGHDT and CDR2 YNNKEL come from the germline V gene (reference sequence). The CDR3 loop reads CASSQGQGYYEQYF. The CDR3 bases are TGTGCCAGCAGCCAGGGACAGGGGTACTACGAGCAGTACTTC.

J is TRBJ1-5 and V is TRBV5-1, with D tentatively TRBD1 (6 bases). The V and J ends lost 0 bases and 9 bases respectively, with 13 bases between them. The CDR3 length is 14 residues. Germline V gives CDR1 SGHRS, CDR2 YFSETQ. In DNA form, the CDR3 reads TGCGCCAGCAGCTTGGAGGAGGGGGGGAGGCCCCAGCATTTT. Protein sequence: CASSLEEGGRPQHF.